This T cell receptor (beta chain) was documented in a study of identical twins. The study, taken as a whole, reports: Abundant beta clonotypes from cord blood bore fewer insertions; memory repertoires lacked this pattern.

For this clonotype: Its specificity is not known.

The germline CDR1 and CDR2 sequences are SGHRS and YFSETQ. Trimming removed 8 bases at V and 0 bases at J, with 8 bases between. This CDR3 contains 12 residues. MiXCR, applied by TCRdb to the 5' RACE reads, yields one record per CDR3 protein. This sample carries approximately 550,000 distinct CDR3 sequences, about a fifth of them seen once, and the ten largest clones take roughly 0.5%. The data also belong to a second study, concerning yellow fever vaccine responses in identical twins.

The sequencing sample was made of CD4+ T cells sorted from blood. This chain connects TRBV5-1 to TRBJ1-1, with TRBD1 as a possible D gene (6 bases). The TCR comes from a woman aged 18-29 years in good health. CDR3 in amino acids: CASTGMNTEAFF. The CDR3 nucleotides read TGCGCCAGTACAGGGATGAACACTGAAGCTTTCTTT.